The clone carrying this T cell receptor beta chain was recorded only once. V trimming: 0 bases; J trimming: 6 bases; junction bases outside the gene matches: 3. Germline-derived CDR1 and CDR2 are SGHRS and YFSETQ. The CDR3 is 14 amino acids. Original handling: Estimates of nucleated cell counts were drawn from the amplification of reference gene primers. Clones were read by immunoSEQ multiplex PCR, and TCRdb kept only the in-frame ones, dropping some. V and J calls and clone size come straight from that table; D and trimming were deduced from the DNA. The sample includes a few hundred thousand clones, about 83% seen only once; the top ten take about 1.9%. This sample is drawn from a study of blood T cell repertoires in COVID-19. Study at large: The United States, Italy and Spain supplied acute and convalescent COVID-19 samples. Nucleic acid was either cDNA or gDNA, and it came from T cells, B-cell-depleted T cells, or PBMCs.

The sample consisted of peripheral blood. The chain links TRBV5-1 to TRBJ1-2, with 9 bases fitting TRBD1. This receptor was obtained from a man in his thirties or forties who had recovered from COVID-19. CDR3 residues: CASSLARTGDGYTF. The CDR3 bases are TGCGCCAGCAGCTTGGCACGGACAGGGGATGGCTACACCTTC.